This is a list of T cell receptor beta chains from one sample in a study of cytomegalovirus exposure and HLA in healthy donors. Sequencing used immunoSEQ multiplex PCR; TCRdb keeps in-frame clones, though not all of them. The data show under 200,000 clones, 82% seen once. Sequencing input: PBMCs. The source of these receptors is a girl aged 5-17 years in good health and CMV-seropositive. CDR3s include the opening cysteine and the closing phenylalanine or tryptophan. Each record gives: J gene, V gene, clone size, D gene, CDR3 DNA, CDR3 protein. A D gene is named only where the DNA matches it firmly. The listing skips clone size in some rows; elsewhere it reads once, few, many or a size class.

J gene: TRBJ1-2; V gene: TRBV2; clone size: NA; D gene: NA; CDR3 DNA: TGTGCCAGCAGCCTCGATTCGGGAAACTATGGCTACACCTTC; CDR3 protein: CASSLDSGNYGYTF
J gene: TRBJ2-7; V gene: TRBV19; clone size: NA; D gene: TRBD2; CDR3 DNA: TGTGCCAGTAGTTTGCTAGCGGGGGCCTACGAGCAGTACTTC; CDR3 protein: CASSLLAGAYEQYF
J gene: TRBJ2-1; V gene: TRBV9; clone size: NA; D gene: TRBD2; CDR3 DNA: TGTGCCAGCAGCTCCGGGACTAGAGGGAATGAGCAGTTCTTC; CDR3 protein: CASSSGTRGNEQFF
J gene: TRBJ1-4; V gene: TRBV28; clone size: NA; D gene: NA; CDR3 DNA: TGTGCCAGCAGTGCTGGGTCTCGCGGACTGTTTTTT; CDR3 protein: CASSAGSRGLFF
J gene: TRBJ2-2; V gene: TRBV29-1; clone size: once; D gene: NA; CDR3 DNA: TGCAGCGGGTCGGGAATCACCGGGGAGCTGTTTTTT; CDR3 protein: CSGSGITGELFF
J gene: TRBJ2-7; V gene: TRBV27; clone size: once; D gene: NA; CDR3 DNA: TGTGCCAGCAGTTTAAGGGGGGACTACGAGCAGTACTTC; CDR3 protein: CASSLRGDYEQYF
J gene: TRBJ2-2; V gene: TRBV11-3; clone size: NA; D gene: NA; CDR3 DNA: TGTGCCAGCAGCCCACTCGAGGACAGAGAAGCCACCGGGGAGCTGTTTTTT; CDR3 protein: CASSPLEDREATGELFF
J gene: TRBJ2-1; V gene: TRBV5-1; clone size: NA; D gene: TRBD2; CDR3 DNA: TGCGCCAGCAGCTTGGTTCCGGGGGGCTACAATGAGCAGTTCTTC; CDR3 protein: CASSLVPGGYNEQFF
J gene: TRBJ2-3; V gene: TRBV2; clone size: once; D gene: TRBD1; CDR3 DNA: TGTGCCAGCACGGGACAGAAGCAGTATTTT; CDR3 protein: CASTGQKQYF
J gene: TRBJ2-7; V gene: TRBV6-1; clone size: few; D gene: TRBD1; CDR3 DNA: TGTGCCAGCAGCGAGACAGGGCTCTCCTACGAGCAGTACTTC; CDR3 protein: CASSETGLSYEQYF
J gene: TRBJ1-2; V gene: TRBV2; clone size: few; D gene: NA; CDR3 DNA: TGTGCCAGCAACATCGGCGGTGCGGGCTACACCTTC; CDR3 protein: CASNIGGAGYTF
J gene: TRBJ2-6; V gene: TRBV6-1; clone size: NA; D gene: TRBD1; CDR3 DNA: TGTGCCAGCAGTGAAGGGGGACAGGGACCCTCTGGGGCCAACGTCCTAACTTTC; CDR3 protein: CASSEGGQGPSGANVLTF
J gene: TRBJ1-1; V gene: TRBV6-1; clone size: NA; D gene: NA; CDR3 DNA: TGTGCCAGCAGTCAAGTCATGAACACTGAAGCTTTCTTT; CDR3 protein: CASSQVMNTEAFF
J gene: TRBJ1-4; V gene: TRBV7-9; clone size: NA; D gene: TRBD1; CDR3 DNA: TGTGCCAGCAGCCTACAGGGGAGTAATGAAAAACTGTTTTTT; CDR3 protein: CASSLQGSNEKLFF
J gene: TRBJ1-1; V gene: TRBV4-3; clone size: NA; D gene: TRBD1; CDR3 DNA: TGCGCCAGCAGCCAAGAAGGGGGCAGGAACACTGAAGCTTTCTTT; CDR3 protein: CASSQEGGRNTEAFF
J gene: TRBJ2-1; V gene: TRBV7-6; clone size: few; D gene: TRBD2; CDR3 DNA: TGTGCCAGCAGCTTAGGTGTTGGGCTAGCGGGCTACAATGAGCAGTTCTTC; CDR3 protein: CASSLGVGLAGYNEQFF
J gene: TRBJ2-1; V gene: TRBV7-2; clone size: NA; D gene: TRBD2; CDR3 DNA: TGTGCCAGCAGCTGGAGACTAGCGGGAGTCTACAATGAGCAGTTCTTC; CDR3 protein: CASSWRLAGVYNEQFF
J gene: TRBJ2-3; V gene: TRBV27; clone size: NA; D gene: TRBD1; CDR3 DNA: TGTGCCAGCAGTTTTCTCCGGACAGGGGGTCCAGATACGCAGTATTTT; CDR3 protein: CASSFLRTGGPDTQYF
J gene: TRBJ2-3; V gene: TRBV15; clone size: NA; D gene: NA; CDR3 DNA: TGTGCCACCAGCAGTGATAGCTTTAATACGCAGTATTTT; CDR3 protein: CATSSDSFNTQYF
J gene: TRBJ1-3; V gene: TRBV10-3; clone size: once; D gene: NA; CDR3 DNA: TGTGCCATCAGTGCGAACGTTGGGGAGGGAAACACCATATATTTT; CDR3 protein: CAISANVGEGNTIYF
J gene: TRBJ2-3; V gene: TRBV7-6; clone size: once; D gene: TRBD1; CDR3 DNA: TGTGCCAGCTGCTCGGGGGACAGGGTAGCAGATACGCAGTATTTT; CDR3 protein: CASCSGDRVADTQYF
J gene: TRBJ2-2; V gene: TRBV5-1; clone size: few; D gene: TRBD2; CDR3 DNA: TGCGCCAGCAGCTGGCTAGCGGGAGACAGCACCGGGGAGCTGTTTTTT; CDR3 protein: CASSWLAGDSTGELFF
J gene: TRBJ2-5; V gene: TRBV5-1; clone size: NA; D gene: TRBD1; CDR3 DNA: TGCGCCAGCAGGACAGGGGAAGAGACCCAGTACTTC; CDR3 protein: CASRTGEETQYF
J gene: TRBJ2-1; V gene: TRBV30; clone size: NA; D gene: TRBD2; CDR3 DNA: TGTGCCTGGAGCCGACTAGCGGGAGACTACAATGAGCAGTTCTTC; CDR3 protein: CAWSRLAGDYNEQFF
J gene: TRBJ1-2; V gene: TRBV10-2; clone size: NA; D gene: TRBD1; CDR3 DNA: TGCGCCAGCAGTCAAGACAGGGGGCATGGCTACACCTTC; CDR3 protein: CASSQDRGHGYTF
J gene: TRBJ1-2; V gene: TRBV15; clone size: NA; D gene: NA; CDR3 DNA: TGTGCCACCAGCAGAGAATATGACTATGGCTACACCTTC; CDR3 protein: CATSREYDYGYTF
J gene: TRBJ2-5; V gene: TRBV5-4; clone size: NA; D gene: TRBD1; CDR3 DNA: TGTGCCAGCAGCGGACCTAGGACAGGGGGACAAGAGACCCAGTACTTC; CDR3 protein: CASSGPRTGGQETQYF
J gene: TRBJ2-7; V gene: TRBV29-1; clone size: NA; D gene: TRBD1; CDR3 DNA: TGCAGCGCGCTGTCCTGGACAGGCTCCGAGCAGTACTTC; CDR3 protein: CSALSWTGSEQYF
J gene: TRBJ2-1; V gene: TRBV6-1; clone size: NA; D gene: TRBD2; CDR3 DNA: TGTGCCAGCCAGACTAGCGGGAGGAATGAGCAGTTCTTC; CDR3 protein: CASQTSGRNEQFF
J gene: TRBJ1-5; V gene: TRBV9; clone size: few; D gene: NA; CDR3 DNA: TGTGCCAGCAGCATACAGGGAATTTTCGGTCAGCCCCAGCATTTT; CDR3 protein: CASSIQGIFGQPQHF
J gene: TRBJ2-3; V gene: TRBV6-5; clone size: NA; D gene: TRBD2; CDR3 DNA: TGTGCCAGCAGCGACGGACTAGCGGGAGGGGATACGCAGTATTTT; CDR3 protein: CASSDGLAGGDTQYF
J gene: TRBJ1-3; V gene: TRBV11-2; clone size: NA; D gene: NA; CDR3 DNA: TGTGCCAGCAGCCAGGACGGGGGTCCCACAGACACCATATATTTT; CDR3 protein: CASSQDGGPTDTIYF
J gene: TRBJ2-1; V gene: TRBV7-9; clone size: NA; D gene: NA; CDR3 DNA: TGTGCCAGCAGCTACAGGGTAGGGAGCTACAATGAGCAGTTCTTC; CDR3 protein: CASSYRVGSYNEQFF
J gene: TRBJ2-1; V gene: TRBV29-1; clone size: once; D gene: TRBD2; CDR3 DNA: TGCAGCGTTCGCGCCGGGACTAGCCTCAATGAGCAGTTCTTC; CDR3 protein: CSVRAGTSLNEQFF
J gene: TRBJ1-4; V gene: TRBV4-1; clone size: few; D gene: TRBD1; CDR3 DNA: TGCGCCAGCAGCCAACAGGGGGGTGAAAAACTGTTTTTT; CDR3 protein: CASSQQGGEKLFF
J gene: TRBJ2-1; V gene: TRBV2; clone size: NA; D gene: TRBD2; CDR3 DNA: TGTGCCAGTTCACTAGCGGGAGGGCCTGATGAGCAGTTCTTC; CDR3 protein: CASSLAGGPDEQFF
J gene: TRBJ2-1; V gene: TRBV28; clone size: NA; D gene: NA; CDR3 DNA: TGTGCCAGCAGTTTCTGGCCCTACAATGAGCAGTTCTTC; CDR3 protein: CASSFWPYNEQFF
J gene: TRBJ2-7; V gene: TRBV27; clone size: NA; D gene: TRBD2; CDR3 DNA: TGTGCCAGCAGTTTATTGGGACTAGTCCCCTACGAGCAGTACTTC; CDR3 protein: CASSLLGLVPYEQYF
J gene: TRBJ2-7; V gene: TRBV10-3; clone size: once; D gene: TRBD1; CDR3 DNA: TGTGCCATCAGGGATACAGGGGGCCCCTTTACCTACGAGCAGTACTTC; CDR3 protein: CAIRDTGGPFTYEQYF
J gene: TRBJ1-1; V gene: TRBV14; clone size: once; D gene: NA; CDR3 DNA: TGTGCCAGCAGCCAAGGGGCTTACACTGAAGCTTTCTTT; CDR3 protein: CASSQGAYTEAFF
J gene: TRBJ2-7; V gene: TRBV5-1; clone size: NA; D gene: TRBD1; CDR3 DNA: TGCGCCAGCAGCTTGGGGGACAGGGTAAGAGAGCAGTACTTC; CDR3 protein: CASSLGDRVREQYF
J gene: TRBJ2-4; V gene: TRBV4-1; clone size: NA; D gene: TRBD2; CDR3 DNA: TGCGCCAGCAGCCGGACTAGTACTCAAAACATTCAGTACTTC; CDR3 protein: CASSRTSTQNIQYF